Listed here are 32 T cell receptor beta chains from one sample, sequenced in a study of OX40 agonist ivuxolimab in advanced cancers. Assay used: immunoSEQ multiplex PCR; TCRdb lists only in-frame clones, some missing. The sample holds about 110,000 clones; more than 85% are singletons and the top ten take under 0.85%. Sequencing used CD4+ or CD8+ T cells sorted from blood, obtained in a trial of the OX40 agonist ivuxolimab. These receptors originate from an adult with an advanced solid tumor such as melanoma, head and neck, liver or kidney cancer.

The rearrangement links TRBV27 to TRBJ2-7; D remains ambiguous. Germline V gene sequence: CDR1 MNHEY, CDR2 SMNVEV (reference sequence). The CDR3 runs 13 residues. V lost 8 bases and J 6 bases, leaving 17 bases between the germline ends. The chain's CDR3 is CASGLSFGGEQYF. The CDR3 DNA is TGTGCCAGCGGTCTAAGCTTTGGCGGCGAGCAGTACTTC.

This chain uses TRBV7-9 with TRBJ2-7, with D possibly matching TRBD1 (6 bases). The ends were cut back, 3 bases at V and 3 bases at J, with 12 bases in the middle. CDR3 length: 14 amino acids. In germline, CDR1 is SEHNR, CDR2 FQNEAQ (reference sequence). CDR3 DNA: TGTGCCAGCAGCTTCCGGGACATAAGCTACGAGCAGTACTTC. Protein product: CASSFRDISYEQYF.

This rearrangement joins TRBV30 to TRBJ1-1; a weak D match, TRBD1 (5 bases). The CDR3 is 14 residues long. V was pared by 4 bases and J by 1 base, with 13 bases between. Germline V gives CDR1 GTSNPN, CDR2 SVGIG (reference sequence). CDR3 sequence: CAWKRGPANTEAFF. CDR3 DNA sequence: TGTGCCTGGAAACGGGGCCCGGCGAACACTGAAGCTTTCTTT.

This chain links TRBV5-6 with TRBJ1-2, with D unresolved. The CDR3 consists of 12 residues. The germline V gene has CDR1 SGHDT and CDR2 YYEEEE. V lost 0 bases to trimming and J lost 10 bases, with 10 bases between them. The CDR3 nucleotides are TGTGCCAGCAGCTTGGCGGGGTACTCCTACACCTTC. It yields the protein CASSLAGYSYTF.

This sequence joins TRBV18 and TRBJ2-2; the D is unclear. Trimming removed 6 bases from V and 1 base from J, with 9 bases in between. Germline-derived CDR1 and CDR2 are KGHSH and LQKENI. This CDR3 has 14 residues. CDR3 in amino acids: CASSPVENTGELFF. The CDR3 DNA is TGTGCCAGCTCCCCCGTCGAGAACACCGGGGAGCTGTTTTTT.

The genes are TRBV6-1 and TRBJ1-2, with TRBD1 matching 9 bases. Per germline, CDR1 MNHNS and CDR2 SASEGT. The CDR3 is 14 amino acids. With 5 bases clipped from V and 3 bases from J, the junction kept 4 bases outside the gene matches. The CDR3 loop is CASSRTGVDYGYTF. CDR3 bases: TGTGCCAGCAGTCGGACAGGGGTTGACTATGGCTACACCTTC.

This clone was observed once. The chain has TRBV29-1 and TRBJ1-2; maybe TRBD1 (6 bases). CDR1 is SQVTM, CDR2 ANQGSEA, per germline. V was shortened by 7 bases and J by 6 bases, with 15 bases between the two germline ends. The CDR3 consists of 12 residues. The CDR3: CSGGGGAHGYTF. DNA for the CDR3: TGCAGCGGCGGGGGGGGCGCGCATGGCTACACCTTC.

In its sample, this clone was seen once. It is unclear where the CDR3 begins or ends on the DNA, so no DNA is shown, and the CDR3 is as TCRdb lists it. The gene calls are TRBV27 and TRBJ2-2. Germline CDR1 and CDR2: MNHEY and SMNVEV (reference sequence). The CDR3 contains 15 residues when both ends are counted. The CDR3 region is CASSFLAGTTGELFF.

This chain uses TRBV7-8 with TRBJ1-1, with no clear D. Germline assignment: CDR1 SGHVS and CDR2 FQNEAQ. Trimming took 2 bases from V and 4 from J, leaving 5 bases between them. The length of the CDR3 is 12 residues. The chain's CDR3 is CASSLSGTEAFF. Written as DNA, the CDR3 is TGTGCCAGCAGCTTATCCGGCACTGAAGCTTTCTTT.

J is TRBJ1-1 and V is TRBV30; no reliable D call. V was shortened by 6 bases and J by 1 base, with 9 bases between the two germline ends. From germline, CDR1 is GTSNPN and CDR2 SVGIG (reference sequence). This CDR3 region has 12 residues. DNA for the CDR3: TGTGCCTGCGGTCGGGAGAACACTGAAGCTTTCTTT. As protein: CACGRENTEAFF.

The V call is TRBV6-1, the J call TRBJ1-4; 7 nucleotides agree with TRBD1. The germline gives CDR1 MNHNS, CDR2 SASEGT. The V segment lost 6 bases and the J segment 8 bases; nucleotides outside the gene matches: 9. The CDR3 has 14 residues. The DNA for the CDR3 is TGTGCCAGCAGCCATACAGGGGCTGGCGAAAAACTGTTTTTT. The encoded protein is CASSHTGAGEKLFF.

The chain uses TRBV5-1 and TRBJ2-3, with D tentatively TRBD1 or TRBD2 (5 bases each). Trimming stripped 0 bases from V and 3 bases from J, with 14 bases between. The germline CDR1 and CDR2 sequences are SGHRS and YFSETQ. The CDR3 totals 16 residues. For the CDR3, the DNA is TGCGCCAGCAGCTTGGGGCTAGCCGGGGCTACAGATACGCAGTATTTT. Protein product: CASSLGLAGATDTQYF.

The chain carries TRBV5-1 and TRBJ2-1; no clear D gene. The CDR3 sequence is 15 residues long. Trimming left V 2 bases short and J 3 bases short, with 12 bases between. Germline CDR1 SGHRS, CDR2 YFSETQ. CDR3 sequence: CASSFQRPDYNEQFF. The CDR3 region has the DNA TGCGCCAGCAGCTTTCAGAGGCCAGACTACAATGAGCAGTTCTTC.

The chain combines TRBV6-5 with TRBJ2-7, with TRBD2 matching 9 bases. CDR3 size: 14 residues. In germline, CDR1 is MNHEY, CDR2 SVGAGI. V shed 5 bases and J 7 bases; nucleotides not matched to a gene: 9. CDR3 in amino acids: CASSLAGPRSEQYF. The CDR3 coding sequence is TGTGCCAGCAGTCTAGCGGGGCCGCGGAGTGAGCAGTACTTC.

The rearrangement uses TRBV2 and TRBJ1-6, with D unresolved. The CDR3 runs 12 residues. Germline V gene data show CDR1 as SNHLY and CDR2 as FYNNEI. Trimming left V 3 bases short and J 8 bases short, with 5 bases between. The CDR3 DNA is TGTGCCAGCAGTGACAGTGATTCACCCCTCCACTTT. It codes for CASSDSDSPLHF.

The V gene is TRBV14, the J gene TRBJ2-3; 9 bases line up with TRBD1. This CDR3 contains 15 residues. The V segment lost 1 base and the J segment 2 bases; nucleotides outside the gene matches: 1. Germline CDR1 and CDR2: SGHDN and FVKESK. CDR3 nucleotide sequence: TGTGCCAGCAGCCAAGGACAGGGGGTCACAGATACGCAGTATTTT. This sequence encodes CASSQGQGVTDTQYF.

V gene TRBV7-3 combines with J gene TRBJ2-5; D gene unclear. V gave up 5 bases and J gave up 5 bases, with 21 bases separating them. Germline loops: CDR1 SGHTA, CDR2 FQGTGA. This CDR3 has 16 amino acids. CDR3 amino acids: CASSPAGKGSAETQYF. In nucleotides, the CDR3 is TGTGCCAGCAGCCCGGCTGGGAAGGGTAGTGCGGAGACCCAGTACTTC.

This clone was recorded once. The chain combines TRBV6-5 with TRBJ1-2; 9 bases are shared with TRBD1. The CDR3 loop spans 15 amino acids. CDR1 is MNHEY, CDR2 SVGAGI, per germline. V shed 5 bases, J shed 3 bases, and the junction held 7 bases outside the gene matches. CDR3 amino acids: CASSPRQGVDYGYTF. The CDR3 DNA follows: TGTGCCAGCAGTCCCCGACAGGGGGTCGACTATGGCTACACCTTC.

V gene TRBV29-1 combines with J gene TRBJ1-2, with TRBD1 as a possible D gene (6 bases). Germline V gene data show CDR1 as SQVTM and CDR2 as ANQGSEA. The CDR3 sequence is 13 residues long. Trimming shortened V by 7 bases and J by 1 base, and 13 bases separated the two germline ends. CDR3 sequence (DNA): TGCAGCGATTGGACAGAAAATAACTATGGCTACACCTTC. Translation: CSDWTENNYGYTF.

The CDR3 DNA follows: TGTGCCAGCACTGAGGGGGCAAAGGACACTGAAGCTTTCTTT. This sequence encodes CASTEGAKDTEAFF. The chain recombines TRBV2 with TRBJ1-1; 7 bases line up with TRBD1. The CDR3 consists of 14 residues. Looked up from germline, CDR1 is SNHLY and CDR2 is FYNNEI. Trimming took 7 bases from V and 3 from J; bases not matched to a gene: 8. Full variable domain (missing parts from reference TRBV2 and TRBJ1-1): EPEVTQTPSHQVTQMGQEVILRCVPISNHLYFYWYRQILGQKVEFLVSFYNNEISEKSEIFDDQFSVERPDGSNFTLKIRSTKLEDSAMYFCASTEGAKDTEAFFGQGTRLTVV.

This chain connects TRBV5-6 to TRBJ2-1; 9 nucleotides match TRBD2. V lost 2 bases, J lost 6 bases, and 6 bases stayed unmatched. The CDR3 runs 15 residues. In germline, CDR1 is SGHDT, CDR2 YYEEEE. This CDR3 reads CASSFRASGINEQFF. The DNA of the CDR3 is TGTGCCAGCAGCTTTAGGGCTAGCGGGATCAATGAGCAGTTCTTC.

This chain uses TRBV30 with TRBJ1-5, with D uncertain. Germline V CDR1 and CDR2: GTSNPN, SVGIG (reference sequence). This CDR3 is built from 13 residues. Trimming took 0 bases from V and 0 from J, leaving 3 bases between them. The CDR3 bases are TGTGCCTGGAGTGTAGATAGCAATCAGCCCCAGCATTTT. Protein product: CAWSVDSNQPQHF.

The V and J genes are TRBV18 and TRBJ1-4; 7 positions match TRBD1. V trimming: 3 bases; J trimming: 8 bases; junction bases outside the gene matches: 6. Looked up from germline, CDR1 is KGHSH and CDR2 is LQKENI. CDR3 length equals 14 residues. The CDR3 coding sequence is TGTGCCAGCTCACCTGTAGAAGGGGGCGAAAAACTGTTTTTT. Its translation is CASSPVEGGEKLFF.

This clone is a singleton in its sample. The chain has TRBV7-9 and TRBJ1-2; D gene unclear. With 5 bases removed from V and 8 bases from J, the gap between germline ends came to 18 bases. The CDR3 has 14 residues. Germline loops: CDR1 SEHNR, CDR2 FQNEAQ (reference sequence). The CDR3 bases are TGTGCCAGCAGCCCACCAGGCAGCTTTGACGGCTACACCTTC. Protein: CASSPPGSFDGYTF. Full variable domain (outside the CDR3, taken from reference TRBV7-9 and TRBJ1-2): DTGVSQNPRHKITKRGQNVTFRCDPISEHNRLYWYRQTLGQGPEFLTYFQNEAQLEKSRLLSDRFSAERPKGSFSTLEIQRTEQGDSAMYLCASSPPGSFDGYTFGSGTRLTVV.

This chain links TRBV6-5 with TRBJ1-3; 8 nucleotides match TRBD1. This CDR3 has 15 amino acids. Germline V gene sequence: CDR1 MNHEY, CDR2 SVGAGI. The J segment lost 0 bases and the V segment lost 8 bases, leaving 6 bases of the junction unmatched. The CDR3: CASREQGASGNTIYF. CDR3 DNA sequence: TGTGCCAGCCGCGAGCAGGGGGCCTCTGGAAACACCATATATTTT.

The chain combines TRBV19 with TRBJ1-1; D is ambiguous. This CDR3 has 13 amino acids. V was trimmed by 5 bases and J by 0 bases, leaving 7 bases between them. Germline V gene sequence: CDR1 LNHDA, CDR2 SQIVND (reference sequence). Here the CDR3 reads CASSGSLNTEAFF. The CDR3 nucleotides are TGTGCCAGTAGTGGCTCTTTGAACACTGAAGCTTTCTTT.

The V call is TRBV12-5, the J call TRBJ1-1, with a weak D call TRBD1 (5 bases). CDR1 is LGHNT and CDR2 is FRNRAP in the germline V gene. The CDR3 covers 13 residues. The CDR3 DNA reads TGTGCCTCACCGGGGGGTTTGAACACTGAAGCTTTCTTT. Encoded protein: CASPGGLNTEAFF. Drawing the rest from reference TRBV12-5 and TRBJ1-1, the complete variable domain is DARVTQTPRHKVTEMGQEVTMRCQPILGHNTVFWYRQTMMQGLELLAYFRNRAPLDDSGMPKDRFSAEMPDATLATLKIQPSEPRDSAVYFCASPGGLNTEAFFGQGTRLTVV.

V and J are TRBV5-4 and TRBJ2-7; 10 bases agree with TRBD2. J was trimmed by 4 bases and V by 4 bases; bases with no gene match: 17. Germline CDR1 and CDR2: SGHNT and YYREEE (reference sequence). The CDR3 is made up of 18 amino acids. The CDR3 here is CASSRSSPSSGSTYEQYF. The CDR3 region has the DNA TGTGCCAGCAGCCGAAGTTCCCCTTCTAGCGGGAGTACGTACGAGCAGTACTTC. Variable domain in full (rest from reference TRBV5-4 and TRBJ2-7): ETGVTQSPTHLIKTRGQQVTLRCSSQSGHNTVSWYQQALGQGPQFIFQYYREEENGRGNFPPRFSGLQFPNYSSELNVNALELDDSALYLCASSRSSPSSGSTYEQYFGPGTRLTVT.

The chain has TRBV19 and TRBJ1-2, with 8 bases lining up with TRBD1. Germline V gene lookup returns CDR1 LNHDA and CDR2 SQIVND (reference sequence). Trimming removed 0 bases from V and 4 bases from J; junction bases left unmatched: 10. The CDR3 extends over 17 amino acids. The DNA of the CDR3 is TGTGCCAGTAGTATAGAGGCAGGGGGCCACCGGTCCTATGGCTACACCTTC. Amino acid sequence: CASSIEAGGHRSYGYTF.

This chain links TRBV7-9 with TRBJ1-2, with TRBD1 as a possible D gene (5 bases). With 2 bases removed from V and 7 bases from J, the gap between germline ends came to 26 bases. Germline CDR1 reads SEHNR; CDR2 reads FQNEAQ (reference sequence). This CDR3 spans 18 amino acids. The DNA for the CDR3 is TGTGCCAGCAGCTTACGGCGGGGCCTCACGCATCTGTTAGGTGGCTACACCTTC. This gives the protein CASSLRRGLTHLLGGYTF.

This rearrangement joins TRBV6-5 to TRBJ2-3, with D perhaps being TRBD1 or TRBD2 (7 bases each). Germline CDR1 is MNHEY and CDR2 is SVGAGI. Trimming pared 10 bases from V and 1 base from J, leaving 18 bases between. This CDR3 contains 15 residues. The CDR3 loop is CATTQAGGGTDTQYF. The CDR3 DNA is TGTGCCACCACCCAGGCAGGGGGGGGCACAGATACGCAGTATTTT.

This chain links TRBV19 with TRBJ2-5; D may correspond to TRBD1 or TRBD2 (5 bases each). Germline-derived CDR1 and CDR2 are LNHDA and SQIVND (reference sequence). The CDR3 is 15 residues long. Trimming removed 5 bases at V and 1 base at J, with 14 bases between. The DNA of the CDR3 is TGTGCCAGTAGTGGGGGTGACAAGCTCCAAGAGACCCAGTACTTC. Translating gives CASSGGDKLQETQYF.